The source of this TCR beta chain is a study of shared clonotypes between healthy human individuals. This table comes from immunoSEQ multiplex PCR, and its TCRdb copy is limited to in-frame clones, with some not included. In the table there are 190,000 or so clones, roughly 93% of which are singletons. This CDR3 has 14 amino acids. Trimming stripped 5 bases from V and 0 bases from J, with 8 bases between. Germline V lookup: CDR1 SGHDT, CDR2 YYEEEE. This clonotype was sampled from a woman aged 25 to 39 in good health. V usage is TRBV5-6 and J usage is TRBJ2-2; D remains unclear. Sequenced material: naive CD4+ T cells sorted from blood. As for subset: CD45RA+ positively selected. The DNA of the CDR3 is TGTGCCAGCAGTGACACCGCGAACACCGGGGAGCTGTTTTTT. Translated: CASSDTANTGELFF.